This record concerns one T cell receptor (beta chain) sequence. Authors' data handling: Nucleated cell number was recorded as an estimate derived from reference gene primer amplification. Method: immunoSEQ multiplex PCR; TCRdb's copy keeps in-frame clones and lacks some. V and J calls and clone size are those listed in that table; D and trimming were worked out from the DNA. The sample lists about 170,000 clones, just under 95% occurring once. This sample is part of a study of blood T cell repertoires in COVID-19. Turning to the study itself: The origin of the acute and convalescent COVID-19 samples was the United States, Italy and Spain. The analysed material was cDNA or gDNA that came from T cells, B-cell-depleted T cells, or PBMCs.

There are 11 residues in the CDR3. CDR1 DFQATT and CDR2 SNEGSKA come from the germline V gene (reference sequence). Deletions cut 5 bases from V and 8 bases from J, with 12 bases between. The chain combines TRBV20-1 with TRBJ1-1, with a weak D call TRBD1 (5 bases). Source material: peripheral blood. The sequence came from a woman between 45 and 60 years old with acute or convalescent COVID-19. The CDR3 sequence: CSAFRQREAFF. The DNA for the CDR3 is TGCAGTGCTTTCCGACAGAGGGAAGCTTTCTTT.